This passage covers 15 T cell receptor beta chains from one sample sequenced in a study of blood T cell repertoires in COVID-19. TCRdb keeps only in-frame clones here, not all; method: immunoSEQ multiplex PCR. The sample yields 400,000 or so clones, 70% to 90% seen once. The sequenced material came from peripheral blood. The receptors here all came from a man younger than 30 with COVID-19, enrolled during active disease.

The rearrangement uses TRBV11-3 and TRBJ2-7; TRBD2 matches at 9 bases. Per the germline V gene, CDR1 is SGHNT and CDR2 is YENEEA. The V and J ends lost 5 bases and 3 bases, in that order; junction bases with no gene match: 11. This CDR3 comprises 16 residues. The DNA for the CDR3 is TGTGCCAGCAGCCCTGGGACTAGCAGAAAGGACTACGAGCAGTACTTC. Amino acids: CASSPGTSRKDYEQYF.

The chain carries TRBV5-1 and TRBJ2-7; TRBD1 matches at 7 bases. The J segment lost 3 bases and the V segment lost 0 bases, leaving 3 bases of the junction unmatched. The germline V gene has CDR1 SGHRS and CDR2 YFSETQ. The CDR3 is made up of 14 amino acids. In DNA form, the CDR3 reads TGCGCCAGCAGCTTGGGGACAGGTATCTACGAGCAGTACTTC. Translated: CASSLGTGIYEQYF.

This chain uses TRBV5-6 with TRBJ2-1; tentative D call: TRBD1 (6 bases). This CDR3 spans 12 amino acids. Trimming took off 1 base at V and 8 bases at J, with 7 bases between the two ends. CDR1 and CDR2 from the germline V gene are SGHDT and YYEEEE. The CDR3 sequence: CASSLSGDEQFF. CDR3 coding DNA: TGTGCCAGCAGCTTGTCAGGGGATGAGCAGTTCTTC. The variable domain in full, completed from reference TRBV5-6 and TRBJ2-1, reads DAGVTQSPTHLIKTRGQQVTLRCSPKSGHDTVSWYQQALGQGPQFIFQYYEEEERQRGNFPDRFSGHQFPNYSSELNVNALLLGDSALYLCASSLSGDEQFFGPGTRLTVL.

The chain has TRBV6-5 and TRBJ2-1, with D tentatively TRBD2 (5 bases). This CDR3 contains 12 residues. Trimming removed 0 bases at V and 10 bases at J, with 7 bases between. Germline lookup yields CDR1 MNHEY and CDR2 SVGAGI. In nucleotides, the CDR3 is TGTGCCAGCAGTTACTCCAGGAGGGAGCAGTTCTTC. It codes for CASSYSRREQFF.

The V gene is TRBV7-8, the J gene TRBJ2-5; no clear D. V was trimmed by 5 bases and J by 0 bases, leaving 16 bases between them. Germline values: CDR1 SGHVS, CDR2 FQNEAQ. The CDR3 spans 16 residues. The CDR3, as DNA: TGTGCCAGCAGCCAGAGTACCCCTACAGACCAAGAGACCCAGTACTTC. The encoded protein is CASSQSTPTDQETQYF.

The V call is TRBV5-5, the J call TRBJ2-7; perhaps TRBD2 as D (8 bases). Trimming cost V 4 bases and J 7 bases, with 18 bases left between them. The CDR3 extends over 14 amino acids. Germline values: CDR1 SGHKS, CDR2 YYEKEE (reference sequence). This chain's CDR3 is CASSREGATSEQYF. In DNA, the CDR3 is TGTGCCAGCAGCCGGGAGGGGGCTACGAGTGAGCAGTACTTC.

This clone was counted once. The V gene is TRBV25-1, the J gene TRBJ1-3, with D hard to call. The CDR3 length is 13 residues. Germline lookup yields CDR1 MGHDK and CDR2 SYGVNS. V lost 6 bases and J 4 bases, leaving 10 bases between the germline ends. The chain's CDR3 is CASRSGPGNTIYF. Here the CDR3 DNA reads TGTGCCAGCAGGAGTGGGCCCGGAAACACCATATATTTT.

V gene TRBV3-1 (or the pseudogene TRBV3-2) combines with J gene TRBJ2-2, with D possibly TRBD1 on 6 matching bases. The CDR3 is made up of 15 amino acids. Between the trimmed V and J ends, which lost 4 bases and 6 bases, there was a span of 15 bases. Germline V lookup: CDR1 LGHDT, CDR2 YNNKEL (reference sequence). The DNA of the CDR3 is TGTGCCAGCAGCCGAACCGCAGGGGACCCCGGGGAGCTGTTTTTT. Translated: CASSRTAGDPGELFF.

V gene TRBV6-5 combines with J gene TRBJ2-3; D gene uncertain. Between the trimmed V and J ends, which lost 3 bases and 0 bases, there was a span of 7 bases. The germline CDR1 and CDR2 sequences are MNHEY and SVGAGI. The CDR3 runs 14 residues. The CDR3 DNA sequence: TGTGCCAGCAGTTATTTCTCTAGCACAGATACGCAGTATTTT. It codes for CASSYFSSTDTQYF.

The V call is TRBV5-1, the J call TRBJ2-3, with 8 bases lining up with TRBD2. The V gene's germline CDR1 is SGHRS and CDR2 YFSETQ. The CDR3 runs to 16 residues. The ends lost 3 bases at V and 6 bases at J; junction bases unmatched: 12. The CDR3 is CASSSTGTRDGDTQYF. The CDR3 coding sequence is TGCGCCAGCAGCTCGACCGGGACTAGGGATGGGGATACGCAGTATTTT.

In its sample, this clone was seen a few times. The rearrangement links TRBV7-8 to TRBJ1-1, with D unresolved. Germline V lookup: CDR1 SGHVS, CDR2 FQNEAQ. Trimming removed 2 bases at V and 7 bases at J, with 11 bases between. The CDR3 has 13 residues. DNA of the CDR3: TGTGCCAGCAGCTTAACGGGTATCAGTGAAGCTTTCTTT. Its translation: CASSLTGISEAFF.

This clone showed up just once. The chain is built from TRBV11-2 and TRBJ2-5; 7 positions agree with TRBD1. CDR3 size: 13 residues. CDR1 and CDR2 (germline): SGHAT, FQNNGV. J lost 4 bases, V lost 5 bases, and 4 bases had no gene match. CDR3 nucleotide sequence: TGTGCCAGCAGCCGGGACAGTGGAGAGACCCAGTACTTC. Amino acid sequence: CASSRDSGETQYF.

The chain couples TRBV6-6 to TRBJ2-7; 10 bases fit TRBD2. V lost 6 bases and J lost 0; bases outside the gene matches: 8. Germline V CDR1 and CDR2: MNHNY, SVGAGI (reference sequence). The CDR3 sequence is 16 residues long. CDR3 sequence reads: CASRSPGTSASYEQYF. Written as DNA, the CDR3 is TGTGCCAGCAGATCCCCCGGGACTAGCGCCTCCTACGAGCAGTACTTC.

The chain recombines TRBV11-2 with TRBJ2-3; 7 bases agree with TRBD2. The CDR3 sequence is 15 residues long. Germline trimming cut 5 bases from V and 4 bases from J; bases unmatched to any gene: 9. CDR1 is SGHAT and CDR2 is FQNNGV in the germline V gene. CDR3: CASSIIEAGADTQYF. The CDR3 DNA is TGTGCCAGCAGCATCATAGAGGCGGGAGCAGATACGCAGTATTTT.

This rearrangement joins TRBV19 to TRBJ2-1, with 10 bases matching TRBD1. CDR1 is LNHDA and CDR2 is SQIVND in the germline V gene (reference sequence). V dropped 8 bases and J dropped 7; count of bases not matched to a gene: 5. The CDR3 is made up of 13 amino acids. The CDR3 bases are TGTGCCAGTGGGACAGGGGTGATAAATGAGCAGTTCTTC. Translation gives CASGTGVINEQFF. Based on the CDR3 plus reference TRBV19 and TRBJ2-1, the full variable domain is DGGITQSPKYLFRKEGQNVTLSCEQNLNHDAMYWYRQDPGQGLRLIYYSQIVNDFQKGDIAEGYSVSREKKESFPLTVTSAQKNPTAFYLCASGTGVINEQFFGPGTRLTVL.